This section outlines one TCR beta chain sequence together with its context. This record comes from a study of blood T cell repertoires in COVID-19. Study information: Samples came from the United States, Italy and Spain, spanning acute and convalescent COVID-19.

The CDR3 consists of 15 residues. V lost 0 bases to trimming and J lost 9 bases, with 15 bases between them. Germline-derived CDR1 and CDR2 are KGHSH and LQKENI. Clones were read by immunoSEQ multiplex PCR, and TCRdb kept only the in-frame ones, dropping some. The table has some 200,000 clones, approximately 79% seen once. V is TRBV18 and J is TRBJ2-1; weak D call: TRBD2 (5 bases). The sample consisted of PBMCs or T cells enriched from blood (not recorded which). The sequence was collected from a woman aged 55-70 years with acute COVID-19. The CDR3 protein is CASSPPSLDGSEQFF. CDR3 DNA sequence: TGTGCCAGCTCACCACCGAGCCTAGATGGGAGTGAGCAGTTCTTC.